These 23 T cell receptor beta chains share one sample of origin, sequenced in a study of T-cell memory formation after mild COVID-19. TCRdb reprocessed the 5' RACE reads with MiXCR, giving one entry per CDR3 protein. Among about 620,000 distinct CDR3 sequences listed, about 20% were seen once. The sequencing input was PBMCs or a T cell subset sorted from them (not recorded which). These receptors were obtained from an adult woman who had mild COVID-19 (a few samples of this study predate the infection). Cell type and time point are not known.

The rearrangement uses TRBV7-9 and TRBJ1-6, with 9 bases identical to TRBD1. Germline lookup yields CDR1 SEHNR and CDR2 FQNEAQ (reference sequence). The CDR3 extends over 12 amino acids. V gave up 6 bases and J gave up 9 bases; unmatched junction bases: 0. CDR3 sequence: CASRGQGSPLHF. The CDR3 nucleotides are TGTGCCAGCAGGGGACAGGGTTCACCCCTCCACTTT. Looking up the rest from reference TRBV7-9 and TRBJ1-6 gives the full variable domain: DTGVSQNPRHKITKRGQNVTFRCDPISEHNRLYWYRQTLGQGPEFLTYFQNEAQLEKSRLLSDRFSAERPKGSFSTLEIQRTEQGDSAMYLCASRGQGSPLHFGNGTRLTVT.

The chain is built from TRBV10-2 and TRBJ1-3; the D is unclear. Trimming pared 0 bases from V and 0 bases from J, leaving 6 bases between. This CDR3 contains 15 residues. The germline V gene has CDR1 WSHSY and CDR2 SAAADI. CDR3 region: CASSESSLSGNTIYF. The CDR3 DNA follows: TGCGCCAGCAGTGAGTCATCACTCTCTGGAAACACCATATATTTT.

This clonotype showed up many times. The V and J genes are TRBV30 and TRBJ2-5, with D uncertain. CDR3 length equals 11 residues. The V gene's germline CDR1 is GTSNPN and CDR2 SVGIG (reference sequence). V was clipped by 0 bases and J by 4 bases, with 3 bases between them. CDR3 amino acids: CAWSVGETQYF. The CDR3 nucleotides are TGTGCCTGGAGTGTAGGAGAGACCCAGTACTTC. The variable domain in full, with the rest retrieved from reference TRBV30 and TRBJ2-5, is SQTIHQWPATLVQPVGSPLSLECTVEGTSNPNLYWYRQAAGRGLQLLFYSVGIGQISSEVPQNLSASRPQDRQFILSSKKLLLSDSGFYLCAWSVGETQYFGPGTRLLVL.

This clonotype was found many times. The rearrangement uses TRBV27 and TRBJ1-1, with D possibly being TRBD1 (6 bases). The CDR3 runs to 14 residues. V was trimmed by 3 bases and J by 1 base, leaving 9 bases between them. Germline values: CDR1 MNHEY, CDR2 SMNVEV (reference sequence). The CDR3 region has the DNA TGTGCCAGCAGTTTCCAGGGGACGAACACTGAAGCTTTCTTT. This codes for CASSFQGTNTEAFF.

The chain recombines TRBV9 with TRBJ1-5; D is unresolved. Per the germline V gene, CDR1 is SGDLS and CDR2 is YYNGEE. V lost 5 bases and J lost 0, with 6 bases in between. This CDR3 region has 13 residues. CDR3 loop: CASSESSNQPQHF. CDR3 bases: TGTGCCAGCAGTGAGAGTAGCAATCAGCCCCAGCATTTT.

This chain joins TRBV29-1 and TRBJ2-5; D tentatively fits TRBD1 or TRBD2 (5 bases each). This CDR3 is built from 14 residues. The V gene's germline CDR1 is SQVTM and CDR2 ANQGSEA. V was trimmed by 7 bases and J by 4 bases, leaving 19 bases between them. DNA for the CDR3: TGCAGCGCTCGACCCCGGGGACCAACAGAGACCCAGTACTTC. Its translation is CSARPRGPTETQYF.

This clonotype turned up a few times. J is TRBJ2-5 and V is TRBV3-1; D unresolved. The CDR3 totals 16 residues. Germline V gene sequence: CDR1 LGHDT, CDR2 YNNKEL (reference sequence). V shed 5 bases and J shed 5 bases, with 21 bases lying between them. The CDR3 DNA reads TGTGCCAGCAGCACTTTGGAGACGGGCGCCGGGGAGACCCAGTACTTC. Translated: CASSTLETGAGETQYF.

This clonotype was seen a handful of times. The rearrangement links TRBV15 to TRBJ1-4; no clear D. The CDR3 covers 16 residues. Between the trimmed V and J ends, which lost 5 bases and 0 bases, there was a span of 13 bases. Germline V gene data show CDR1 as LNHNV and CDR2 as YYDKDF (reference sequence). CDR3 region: CATSAGSGPTNEKLFF. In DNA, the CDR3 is TGTGCCACCAGCGCAGGCTCTGGGCCAACTAATGAAAAACTGTTTTTT.

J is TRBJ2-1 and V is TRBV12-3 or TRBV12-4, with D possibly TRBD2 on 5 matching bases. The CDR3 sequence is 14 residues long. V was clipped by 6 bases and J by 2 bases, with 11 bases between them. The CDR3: CASRLSGAYNEQFF. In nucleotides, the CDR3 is TGTGCCAGCAGACTCAGCGGAGCCTACAATGAGCAGTTCTTC.

CDR3 sequence reads: CASSEGRFRGGYEQYF. CDR3 nucleotide sequence: TGTGCCAGCAGTGAAGGGAGGTTCCGGGGAGGCTACGAGCAGTACTTC. The rearrangement links TRBV2 to TRBJ2-5; D might be TRBD2 (6 bases). The assigned J gene may be wrong: the sequence end matches TRBJ2-7 better. Germline lookup yields CDR1 SNHLY and CDR2 FYNNEI. The CDR3 is 16 residues long.

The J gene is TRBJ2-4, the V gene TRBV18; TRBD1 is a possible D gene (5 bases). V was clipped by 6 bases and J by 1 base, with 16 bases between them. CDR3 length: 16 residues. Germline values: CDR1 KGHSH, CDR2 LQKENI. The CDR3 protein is CASSRPLSGAKNIQYF. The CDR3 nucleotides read TGTGCCAGCTCTCGCCCCCTCTCAGGGGCCAAAAACATTCAGTACTTC.

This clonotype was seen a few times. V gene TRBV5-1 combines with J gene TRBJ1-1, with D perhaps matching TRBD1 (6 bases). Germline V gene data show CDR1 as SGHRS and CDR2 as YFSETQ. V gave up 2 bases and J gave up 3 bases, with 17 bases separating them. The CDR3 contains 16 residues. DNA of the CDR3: TGCGCCAGCAGCTTCCATTCACAGGGTTTCGACACTGAAGCTTTCTTT. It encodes CASSFHSQGFDTEAFF.

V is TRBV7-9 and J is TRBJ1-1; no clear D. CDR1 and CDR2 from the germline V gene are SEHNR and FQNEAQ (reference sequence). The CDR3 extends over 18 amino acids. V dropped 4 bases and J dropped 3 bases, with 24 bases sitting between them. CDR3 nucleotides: TGTGCCAGCAGCTCCTCCTACGGACGGGTAAATGGTGACACTGAAGCTTTCTTT. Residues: CASSSSYGRVNGDTEAFF. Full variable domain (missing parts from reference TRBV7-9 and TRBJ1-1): DTGVSQNPRHKITKRGQNVTFRCDPISEHNRLYWYRQTLGQGPEFLTYFQNEAQLEKSRLLSDRFSAERPKGSFSTLEIQRTEQGDSAMYLCASSSSYGRVNGDTEAFFGQGTRLTVV.

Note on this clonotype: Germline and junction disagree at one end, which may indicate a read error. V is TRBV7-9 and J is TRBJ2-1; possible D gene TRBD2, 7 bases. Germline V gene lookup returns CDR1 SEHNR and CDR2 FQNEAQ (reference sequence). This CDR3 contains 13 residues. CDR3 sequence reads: CASSLAQGGVRVF. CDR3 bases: TGTGCCAGCAGCTTAGCGCAAGGGGGGGTCCGCGTCTTC. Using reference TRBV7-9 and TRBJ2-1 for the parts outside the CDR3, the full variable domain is DTGVSQNPRHKITKRGQNVTFRCDPISEHNRLYWYRQTLGQGPEFLTYFQNEAQLEKSRLLSDRFSAERPKGSFSTLEIQRTEQGDSAMYLCASSLAQGGVRVFGPGTRLTVL.

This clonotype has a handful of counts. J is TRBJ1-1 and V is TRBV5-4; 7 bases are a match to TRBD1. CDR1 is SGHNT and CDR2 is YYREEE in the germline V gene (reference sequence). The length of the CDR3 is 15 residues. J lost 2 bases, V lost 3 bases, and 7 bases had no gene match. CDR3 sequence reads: CASSSLGQLNTEAFF. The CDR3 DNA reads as TGTGCCAGCAGCTCGTTGGGACAGCTAAACACTGAAGCTTTCTTT.

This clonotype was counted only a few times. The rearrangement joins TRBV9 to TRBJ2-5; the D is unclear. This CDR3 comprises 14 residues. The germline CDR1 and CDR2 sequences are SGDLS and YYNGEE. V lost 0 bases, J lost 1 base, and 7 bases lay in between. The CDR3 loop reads CASSVGNSQETQYF. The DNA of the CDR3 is TGTGCCAGCAGCGTAGGTAACAGCCAAGAGACCCAGTACTTC.

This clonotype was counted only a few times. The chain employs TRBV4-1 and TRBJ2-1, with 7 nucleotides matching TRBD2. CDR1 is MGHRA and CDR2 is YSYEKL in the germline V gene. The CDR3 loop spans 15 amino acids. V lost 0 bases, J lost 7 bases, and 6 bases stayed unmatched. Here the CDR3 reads CASSQELAPWNEQFF. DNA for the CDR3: TGCGCCAGCAGCCAAGAACTAGCGCCTTGGAATGAGCAGTTCTTC.

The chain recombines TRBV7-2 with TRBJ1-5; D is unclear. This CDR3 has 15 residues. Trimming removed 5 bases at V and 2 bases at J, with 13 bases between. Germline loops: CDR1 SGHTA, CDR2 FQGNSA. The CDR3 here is CASSPVEGGNQPQHF. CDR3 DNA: TGTGCCAGCAGCCCGGTGGAGGGAGGCAATCAGCCCCAGCATTTT. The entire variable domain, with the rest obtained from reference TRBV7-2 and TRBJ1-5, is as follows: GAGVSQSPSNKVTEKGKDVELRCDPISGHTALYWYRQSLGQGLEFLIYFQGNSAPDKSGLPSDRFSAERTGGSVSTLTIQRTQQEDSAVYLCASSPVEGGNQPQHFGDGTRLSIL.

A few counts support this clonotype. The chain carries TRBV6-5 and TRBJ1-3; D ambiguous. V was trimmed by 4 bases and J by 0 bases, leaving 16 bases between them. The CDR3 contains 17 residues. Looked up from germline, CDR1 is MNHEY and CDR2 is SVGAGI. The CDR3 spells CASSSPGWAYSGNTIYF. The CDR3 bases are TGTGCCAGCAGTTCCCCCGGTTGGGCGTACTCTGGAAACACCATATATTTT.

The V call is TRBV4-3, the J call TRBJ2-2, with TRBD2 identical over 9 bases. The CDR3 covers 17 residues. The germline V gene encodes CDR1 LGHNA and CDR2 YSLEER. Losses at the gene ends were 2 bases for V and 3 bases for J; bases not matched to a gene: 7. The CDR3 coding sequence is TGCGCCAGCAGCCAACTTAGACTAGCGGACTACACCGGGGAGCTGTTTTTT. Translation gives CASSQLRLADYTGELFF.

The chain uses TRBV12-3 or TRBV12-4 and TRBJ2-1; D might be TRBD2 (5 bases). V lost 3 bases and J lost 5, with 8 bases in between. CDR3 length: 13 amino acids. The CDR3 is CASSLEADNEQFF. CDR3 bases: TGTGCCAGCAGTTTGGAAGCGGACAATGAGCAGTTCTTC.

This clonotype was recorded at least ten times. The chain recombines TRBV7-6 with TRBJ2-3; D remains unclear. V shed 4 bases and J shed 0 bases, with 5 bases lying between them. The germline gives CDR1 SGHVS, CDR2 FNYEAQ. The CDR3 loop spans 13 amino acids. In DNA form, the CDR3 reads TGTGCCAGCAGCTACACTAGCACAGATACGCAGTATTTT. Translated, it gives CASSYTSTDTQYF. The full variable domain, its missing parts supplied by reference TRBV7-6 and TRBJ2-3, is GAGVSQSPRYKVTKRGQDVALRCDPISGHVSLYWYRQALGQGPEFLTYFNYEAQQDKSGLPNDRFSAERPEGSISTLTIQRTEQRDSAMYRCASSYTSTDTQYFGPGTRLTVL.

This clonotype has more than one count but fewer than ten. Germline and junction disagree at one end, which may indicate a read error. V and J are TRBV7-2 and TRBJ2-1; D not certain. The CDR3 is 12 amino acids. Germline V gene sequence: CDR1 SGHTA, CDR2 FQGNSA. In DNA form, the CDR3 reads TGTGCCAGCATCTTACATGGGTATGAGCAGTTCTTC. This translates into CASILHGYEQFF.